This TCR beta chain was profiled in a study of cytomegalovirus exposure and HLA in healthy donors. Study findings and constraints: A previous analysis found most TCR beta V segments productive roughly 87% or roughly 30% of the time. Among the CMV-associated chains, three were confirmed in vitro as specific for CMV antigens. 164 TCR beta chains were listed as cytomegalovirus-associated.

The PCR employed 60 Vbeta primers together with 13 Jbeta primers. As processed by the authors: Roughly 11 million shared chains were among tens of millions of unique TCR beta chains counted in a later analysis. The data were produced by immunoSEQ multiplex PCR, yet TCRdb's version contains in-frame clones alone and is incomplete. V and J calls plus clone size are reproduced from that table; the DNA served to infer D and trimming. The top ten clones hold under 5% of a sample with some 130,000 clones, 77% of them seen once. The CDR3 has 17 residues. Germline V gene sequence: CDR1 SGHAT, CDR2 FQNNGV. V dropped 2 bases and J dropped 0; count of bases not matched to a gene: 6. As for this clone: Its target is unknown.

Sequenced input: PBMCs. This receptor was obtained from a male donor in good health and CMV-seropositive. The genes are TRBV11-2 and TRBJ2-2, with 7 bases identical to TRBD1. The CDR3, as DNA: TGTGCCAGCAGCTTACGAACAGGGGTCTCGAACACCGGGGAGCTGTTTTTT. Its translation is CASSLRTGVSNTGELFF.